At least ten counts were recorded for the clone carrying this TCR beta chain. This specimen comes from a study of blood T cells in healthy people across ages. Combining a sample-barcoded 5' primer with a J-beta primer mix, a second PCR ran for roughly 7 to 12 cycles. TCRdb itself ran the 5' RACE reads through MiXCR, one entry per CDR3 protein. Seen here are some 940,000 distinct CDR3 sequences, 25% to 30% observed once, and the top ten hold roughly 10%. These data were also filed under a second study, of T cells of mothers and their children. That work contributes: Extracted RNA, in its entirety, went into cDNA synthesis at around 1.5 ug per 15 ul. Related and unrelated pairs show similar shaping of TCR recombination output by thymic selection.

The TCR comes from a woman aged 40 to 50 in good health. Sequencing used blood.

The CDR3 loop reads CASSSAGSQQFF. The CDR3 DNA sequence: TGTGCCAGCAGCTCGGCTGGGAGCCAGCAGTTCTTC. The chain joins TRBV7-2 to TRBJ2-1; maybe TRBD2 (5 bases). Trimming left V 4 bases short and J 11 bases short, with 12 bases between. CDR1 SGHTA and CDR2 FQGNSA come from the germline V gene. The CDR3 covers 12 residues.